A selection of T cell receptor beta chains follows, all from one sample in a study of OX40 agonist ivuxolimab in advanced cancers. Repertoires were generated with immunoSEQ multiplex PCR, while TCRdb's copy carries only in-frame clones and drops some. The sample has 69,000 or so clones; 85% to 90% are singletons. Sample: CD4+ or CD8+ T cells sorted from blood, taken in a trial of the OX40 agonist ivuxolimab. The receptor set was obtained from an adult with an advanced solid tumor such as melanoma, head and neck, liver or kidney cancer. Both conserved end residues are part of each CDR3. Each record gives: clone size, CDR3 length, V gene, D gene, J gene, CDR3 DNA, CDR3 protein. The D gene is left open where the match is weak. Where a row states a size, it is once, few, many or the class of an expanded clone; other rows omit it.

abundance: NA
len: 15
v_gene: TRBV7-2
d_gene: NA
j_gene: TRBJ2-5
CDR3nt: TGTGCCAGCAGGTCGCCCGGGGGTGGGCAAGAGACCCAGTACTTC
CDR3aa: CASRSPGGGQETQYF

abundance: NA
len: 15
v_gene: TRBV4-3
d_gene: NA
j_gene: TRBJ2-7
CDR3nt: TGCGCCAGCAGCCAATCTGGGGCAGTGACCTACGAGCAGTACTTC
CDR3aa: CASSQSGAVTYEQYF

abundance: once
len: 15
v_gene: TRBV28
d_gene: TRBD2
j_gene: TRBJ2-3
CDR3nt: TGTGCCAGCAGTTTATATACGGGAGGCTCAGATACGCAGTATTTT
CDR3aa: CASSLYTGGSDTQYF

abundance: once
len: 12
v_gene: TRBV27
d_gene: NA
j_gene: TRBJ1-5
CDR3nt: TGTGCCAGCAGTTTCGCTAATCAGCCCCAGCATTTT
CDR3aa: CASSFANQPQHF

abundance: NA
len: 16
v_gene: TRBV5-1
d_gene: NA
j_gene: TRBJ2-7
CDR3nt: TGCGCCAGCAGCTTGGGGCAGGGGCTGGCTTTGTACGAGCAGTACTTC
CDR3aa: CASSLGQGLALYEQYF

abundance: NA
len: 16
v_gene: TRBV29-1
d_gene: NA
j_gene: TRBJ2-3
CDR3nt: TGCAGCGTTGAATACGGGTTCAGGGCCAGCACAGATACGCAGTATTTT
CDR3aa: CSVEYGFRASTDTQYF

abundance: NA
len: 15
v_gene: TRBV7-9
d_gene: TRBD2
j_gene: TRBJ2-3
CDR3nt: TGTGCCAGCAGCCCTAGCGGGACTAGCACAGATACGCAGTATTTT
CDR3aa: CASSPSGTSTDTQYF

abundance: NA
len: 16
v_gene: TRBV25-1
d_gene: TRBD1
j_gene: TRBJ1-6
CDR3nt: TGTGCCAGCAGTGAACCGGGACAGACCCTTCATTCACCCCTCCACTTT
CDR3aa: CASSEPGQTLHSPLHF

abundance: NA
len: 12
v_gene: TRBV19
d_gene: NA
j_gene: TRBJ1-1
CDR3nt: TGTGCCAGTAGCCTCCCCCCAACTGAAGCTTTCTTT
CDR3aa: CASSLPPTEAFF

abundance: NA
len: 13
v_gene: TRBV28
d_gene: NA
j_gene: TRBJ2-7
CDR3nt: TGTGCCAGCAGTTTGTCCGGGTTTAACGAGCAGTACTTC
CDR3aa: CASSLSGFNEQYF

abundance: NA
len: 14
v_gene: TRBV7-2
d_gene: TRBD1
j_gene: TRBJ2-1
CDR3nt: TGTGCCAGCAGCCCCGGGACAGGGGGCGCAGAGCAGTTCTTC
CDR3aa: CASSPGTGGAEQFF

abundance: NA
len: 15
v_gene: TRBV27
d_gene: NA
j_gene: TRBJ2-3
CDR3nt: TGTGCCAGCAGTTACTCGGGGTCTTTGGGGGATACGCAGTATTTT
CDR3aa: CASSYSGSLGDTQYF